This T cell receptor beta chain originates from a study of regulatory T cells in long-lasting Graves disease. In the study overall: Less than 3 months of antithyroid drugs had been taken by newly diagnosed Graves' patients. Overall study findings and caveats: Sample size, which was small, may have reduced accuracy.

This CDR3 contains 12 residues. V lost 5 bases and J 6 bases, leaving 9 bases between the germline ends. Per the germline V gene, CDR1 is SGDLS and CDR2 is YYNGEE. Regarding time point: newly diagnosed GD, antithyroid drugs for less than 3 months. PBMC-derived RNA was used for the TCR library. According to the study, TCR beta libraries were built with iRepertoire HTBI primers and CDR3-region Arm-PCR. Using its own MiXCR run on the multiplex PCR reads, TCRdb lists one record per CDR3 protein. The top ten hold roughly 15% of the sample, which has 350,000 to 500,000 distinct CDR3 sequences, approximately 14% seen once. This clonotype showed up just a few times. The antigen remains unidentified. The sample was also reused in another study, on T cells in Graves' hyperthyroidism and ophthalmopathy.

The rearrangement joins TRBV9 to TRBJ2-1, with D tentatively TRBD1 or TRBD2 (5 bases each). The source was peripheral blood mononuclear cells (PBMCs), collected at new diagnosis, from a patient treated with antithyroid drugs. The TCR comes from a woman aged 50 to 60 with Graves disease. CDR3 coding DNA: TGTGCCAGCAGGGGACGGAGCAATGAGCAGTTCTTC. Translated, it gives CASRGRSNEQFF.